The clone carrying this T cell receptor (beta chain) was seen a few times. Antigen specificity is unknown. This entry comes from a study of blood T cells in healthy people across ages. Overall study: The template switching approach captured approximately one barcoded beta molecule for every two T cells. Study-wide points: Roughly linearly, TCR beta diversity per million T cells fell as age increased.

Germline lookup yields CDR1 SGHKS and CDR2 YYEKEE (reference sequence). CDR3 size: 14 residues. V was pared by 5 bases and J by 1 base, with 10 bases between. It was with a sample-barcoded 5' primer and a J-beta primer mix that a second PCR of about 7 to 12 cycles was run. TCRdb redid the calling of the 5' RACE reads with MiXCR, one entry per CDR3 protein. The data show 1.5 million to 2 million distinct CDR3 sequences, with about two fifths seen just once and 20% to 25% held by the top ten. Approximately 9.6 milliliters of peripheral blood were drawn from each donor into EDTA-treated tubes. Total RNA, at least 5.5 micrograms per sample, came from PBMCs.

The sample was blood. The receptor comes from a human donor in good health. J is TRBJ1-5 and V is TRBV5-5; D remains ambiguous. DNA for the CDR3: TGTGCCAGCAGTGCCTCTGGGAGCAATCAGCCCCAGCATTTT. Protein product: CASSASGSNQPQHF.